This TCR beta chain was sequenced in a study of blood T cell repertoires in COVID-19. Study context: The United States, Italy and Spain were the sources of the acute and convalescent COVID-19 samples.

In the authors' workflow: Researchers report that nucleated cell counts were estimated from reference gene primer amplification. TCRdb's table, derived via immunoSEQ multiplex PCR, lists solely in-frame clones and lacks some. That table gives V, J and clone size, and the DNA gave D and trimming. The sample consists of about 89,000 clones, about 90% of them appearing once. The TCR was taken from a male donor with acute or convalescent COVID-19. Sequencing was carried out using peripheral blood.

The chain's CDR3 is CASSLEPTGEAGNTIYF. CDR3 bases: TGCGCCAGCAGCTTGGAGCCAACAGGGGAGGCTGGAAACACCATATATTTT. The rearrangement uses TRBV5-1 and TRBJ1-3, with 7 bases matching TRBD1. The CDR3 length is 17 residues. Trimming removed 0 bases from V and 2 bases from J; junction bases left unmatched: 8. CDR1 and CDR2 (germline): SGHRS, YFSETQ.